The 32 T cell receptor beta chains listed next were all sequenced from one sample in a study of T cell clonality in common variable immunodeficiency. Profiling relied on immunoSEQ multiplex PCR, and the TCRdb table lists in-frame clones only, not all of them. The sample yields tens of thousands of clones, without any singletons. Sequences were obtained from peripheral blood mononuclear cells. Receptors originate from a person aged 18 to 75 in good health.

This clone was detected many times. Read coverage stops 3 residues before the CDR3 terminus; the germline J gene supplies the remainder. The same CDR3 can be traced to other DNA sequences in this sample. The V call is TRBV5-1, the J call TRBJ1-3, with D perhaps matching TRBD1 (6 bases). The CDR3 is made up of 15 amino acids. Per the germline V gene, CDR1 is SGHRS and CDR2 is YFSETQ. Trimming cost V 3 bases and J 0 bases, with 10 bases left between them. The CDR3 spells CASSYSRGSGNTIYF. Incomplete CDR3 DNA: TGCGCCAGCAGCTACTCCAGGGGCTCTGGAAACACC.

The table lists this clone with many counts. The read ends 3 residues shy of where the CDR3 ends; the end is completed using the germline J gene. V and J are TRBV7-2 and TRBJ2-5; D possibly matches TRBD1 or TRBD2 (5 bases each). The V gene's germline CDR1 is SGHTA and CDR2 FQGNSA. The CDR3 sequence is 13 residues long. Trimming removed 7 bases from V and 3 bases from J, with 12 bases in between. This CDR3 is CASTLRGEETQYF. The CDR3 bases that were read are TGTGCCAGCACCCTTAGGGGAGAAGAGACC.

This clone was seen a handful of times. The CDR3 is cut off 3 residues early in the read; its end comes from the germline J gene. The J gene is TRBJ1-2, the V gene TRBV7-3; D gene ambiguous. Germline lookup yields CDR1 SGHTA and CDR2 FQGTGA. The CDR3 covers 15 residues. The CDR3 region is CASSLMGSFQETYTF. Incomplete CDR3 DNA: TGTGCCAGCAGCTTAATGGGCAGCTTCCAAGAGACC.

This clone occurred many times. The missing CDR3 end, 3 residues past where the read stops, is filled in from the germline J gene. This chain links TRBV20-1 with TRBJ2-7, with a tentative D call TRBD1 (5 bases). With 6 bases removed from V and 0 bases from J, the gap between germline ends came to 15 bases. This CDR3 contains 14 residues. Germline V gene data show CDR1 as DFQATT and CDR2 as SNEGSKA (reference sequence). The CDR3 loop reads CSALMQGSSYEQYF. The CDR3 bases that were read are TGCAGTGCCTTGATGCAGGGTAGCTCCTACGAG.

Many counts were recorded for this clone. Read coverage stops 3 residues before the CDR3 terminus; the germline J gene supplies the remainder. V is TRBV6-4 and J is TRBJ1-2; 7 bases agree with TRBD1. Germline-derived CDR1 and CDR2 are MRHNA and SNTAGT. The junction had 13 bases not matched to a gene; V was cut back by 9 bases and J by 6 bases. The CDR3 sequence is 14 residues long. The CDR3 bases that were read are TGTGCCAGTCGACCCGACAGGGACCGGCATGGC. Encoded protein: CASRPDRDRHG. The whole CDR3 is CASRPDRDRHGYTF.

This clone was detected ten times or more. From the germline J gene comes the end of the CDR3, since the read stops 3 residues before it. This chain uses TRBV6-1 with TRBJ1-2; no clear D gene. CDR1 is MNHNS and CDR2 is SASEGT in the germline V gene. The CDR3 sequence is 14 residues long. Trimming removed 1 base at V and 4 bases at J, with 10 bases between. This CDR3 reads CASSEGLRVYGYTF. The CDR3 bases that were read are TGTGCCAGCAGTGAAGGGCTCCGGGTCTATGGC.

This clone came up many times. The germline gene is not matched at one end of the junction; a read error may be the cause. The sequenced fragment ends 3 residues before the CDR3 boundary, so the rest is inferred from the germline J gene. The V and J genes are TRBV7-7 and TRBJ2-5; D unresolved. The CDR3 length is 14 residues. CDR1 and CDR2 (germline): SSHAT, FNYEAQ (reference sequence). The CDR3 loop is CASSIGPSGETQYF. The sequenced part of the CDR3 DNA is TGTGCTAGCAGCATCGGCCCCTCAGGAGAGACC. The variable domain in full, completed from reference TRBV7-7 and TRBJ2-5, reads GAGVSQSPRYKVTKRGQDVTLRCDPISSHATLYWYQQALGQGPEFLTYFNYEAQPDKSGLPSDRFSAERPEGSISTLTIQRTEQRDSAMYRCASSIGPSGETQYFGPGTRLLVL.

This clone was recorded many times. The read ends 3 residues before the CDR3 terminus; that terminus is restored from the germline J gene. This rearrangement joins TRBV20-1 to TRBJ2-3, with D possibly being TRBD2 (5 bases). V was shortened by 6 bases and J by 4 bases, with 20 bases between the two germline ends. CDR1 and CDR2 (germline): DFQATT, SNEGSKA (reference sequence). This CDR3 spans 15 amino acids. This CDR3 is CSATSRGLGSDTQYF. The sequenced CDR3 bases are TGCAGTGCCACCTCCCGGGGATTGGGGTCAGATACG.

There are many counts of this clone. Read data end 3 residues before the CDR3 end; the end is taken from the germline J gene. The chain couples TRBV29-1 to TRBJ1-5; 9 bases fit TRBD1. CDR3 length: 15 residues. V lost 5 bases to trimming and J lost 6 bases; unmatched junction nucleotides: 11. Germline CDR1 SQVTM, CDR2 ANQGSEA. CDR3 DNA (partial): TGCAGCGTTTTCACCGGGACAGGGAAGGGTCAGCCC. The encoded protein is CSVFTGTGKGQP. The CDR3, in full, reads CSVFTGTGKGQPQHF.

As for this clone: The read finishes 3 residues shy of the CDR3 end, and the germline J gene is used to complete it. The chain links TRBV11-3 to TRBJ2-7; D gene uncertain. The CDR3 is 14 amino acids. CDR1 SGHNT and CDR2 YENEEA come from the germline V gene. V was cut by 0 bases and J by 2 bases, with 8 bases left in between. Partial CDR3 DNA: TGTGCCAGCAGCTTAGATACGGGTGCCTACGAG. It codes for CASSLDTGAYE. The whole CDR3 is CASSLDTGAYEQYF.

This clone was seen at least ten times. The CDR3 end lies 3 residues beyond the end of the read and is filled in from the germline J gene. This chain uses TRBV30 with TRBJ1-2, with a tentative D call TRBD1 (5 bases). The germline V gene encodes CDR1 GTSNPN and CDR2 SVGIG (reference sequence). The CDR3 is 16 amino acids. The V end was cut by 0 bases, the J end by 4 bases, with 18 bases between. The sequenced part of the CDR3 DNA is TGTGCCTGGAGTGTAAGCGGGGCTGGGAGGAGCTATGGC. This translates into CAWSVSGAGRSYG. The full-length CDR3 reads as CAWSVSGAGRSYGYTF.

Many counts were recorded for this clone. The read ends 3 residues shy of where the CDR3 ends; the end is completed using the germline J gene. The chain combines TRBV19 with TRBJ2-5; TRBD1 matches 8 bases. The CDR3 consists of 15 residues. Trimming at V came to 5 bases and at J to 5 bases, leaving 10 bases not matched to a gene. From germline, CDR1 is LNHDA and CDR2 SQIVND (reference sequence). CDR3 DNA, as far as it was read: TGTGCCAGTAGTCCCGGACAGGGTCCCTTGGAGACC. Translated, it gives CASSPGQGPLET. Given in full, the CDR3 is CASSPGQGPLETQYF.

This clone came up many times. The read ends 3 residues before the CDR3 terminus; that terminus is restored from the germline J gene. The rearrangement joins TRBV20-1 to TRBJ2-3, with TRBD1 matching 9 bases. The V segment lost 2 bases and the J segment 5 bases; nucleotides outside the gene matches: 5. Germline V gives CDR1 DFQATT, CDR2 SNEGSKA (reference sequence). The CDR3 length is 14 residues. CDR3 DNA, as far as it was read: TGCAGTGCTAGAACAGGGGGCTCCGGAGATACG. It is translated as CSARTGGSGDT. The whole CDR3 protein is CSARTGGSGDTQYF.

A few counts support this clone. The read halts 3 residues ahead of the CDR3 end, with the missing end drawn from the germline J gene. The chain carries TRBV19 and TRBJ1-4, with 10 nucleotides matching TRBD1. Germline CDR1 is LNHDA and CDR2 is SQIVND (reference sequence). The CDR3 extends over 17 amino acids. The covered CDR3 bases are TGTGCCAGTAGTGCGGGACAGGGGCCGCCTTATAATTCACCA. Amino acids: CASSAGQGPPYNSP. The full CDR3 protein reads CASSAGQGPPYNSPLFF. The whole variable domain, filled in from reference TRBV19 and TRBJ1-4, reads DGGITQSPKYLFRKEGQNVTLSCEQNLNHDAMYWYRQDPGQGLRLIYYSQIVNDFQKGDIAEGYSVSREKKESFPLTVTSAQKNPTAFYLCASSAGQGPPYNSPLFFGSGTQLSVL.

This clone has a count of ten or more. CDR3 DNA (partial): TGTGCCAGCAGCTTGGAGGGCAGCAATCAGCCC. The encoded protein is CASSLEGSNQP. In full, the CDR3 is CASSLEGSNQPQHF. The chain links TRBV5-5 to TRBJ1-5, with D unresolved. The read finishes 3 residues shy of the CDR3 end, and the germline J gene is used to complete it. The V end was cut by 0 bases, the J end by 1 base, with 5 bases between. Germline loops: CDR1 SGHKS, CDR2 YYEKEE (reference sequence). The CDR3 length is 14 residues. Supplemented by reference TRBV5-5 and TRBJ1-5, the full variable domain reads DAGVTQSPTHLIKTRGQQVTLRCSPISGHKSVSWYQQVLGQGPQFIFQYYEKEERGRGNFPDRFSARQFPNYSSELNVNALLLGDSALYLCASSLEGSNQPQHFGDGTRLSIL.

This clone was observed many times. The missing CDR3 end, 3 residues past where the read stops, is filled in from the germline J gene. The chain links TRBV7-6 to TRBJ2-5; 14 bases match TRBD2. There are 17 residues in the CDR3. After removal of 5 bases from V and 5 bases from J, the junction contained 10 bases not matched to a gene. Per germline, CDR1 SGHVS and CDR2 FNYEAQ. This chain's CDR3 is CASSLGLAGVGEETQYF. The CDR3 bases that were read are TGTGCCAGCAGCCTGGGACTAGCGGGAGTTGGAGAGGAGACC.

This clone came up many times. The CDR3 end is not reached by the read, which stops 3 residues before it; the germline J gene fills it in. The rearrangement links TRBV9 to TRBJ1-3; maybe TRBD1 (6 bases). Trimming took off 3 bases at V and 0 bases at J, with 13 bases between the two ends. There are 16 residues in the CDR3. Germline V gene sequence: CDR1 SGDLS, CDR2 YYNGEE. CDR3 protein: CASSGKGGYSGNTIYF. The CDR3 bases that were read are TGTGCCAGCAGCGGGAAAGGGGGATACTCTGGAAACACC.

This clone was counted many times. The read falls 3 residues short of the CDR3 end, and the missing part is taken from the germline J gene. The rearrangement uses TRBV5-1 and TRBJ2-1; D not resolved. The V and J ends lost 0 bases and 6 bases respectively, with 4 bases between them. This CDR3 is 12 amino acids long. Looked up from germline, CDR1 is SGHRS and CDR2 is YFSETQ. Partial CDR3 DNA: TGCGCCAGCAGCTTGGAGGGCAATGAG. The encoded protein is CASSLEGNE. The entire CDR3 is CASSLEGNEQFF. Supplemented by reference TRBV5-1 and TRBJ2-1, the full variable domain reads KAGVTQTPRYLIKTRGQQVTLSCSPISGHRSVSWYQQTPGQGLQFLFEYFSETQRNKGNFPGRFSGRQFSNSRSEMNVSTLELGDSALYLCASSLEGNEQFFGPGTRLTVL.

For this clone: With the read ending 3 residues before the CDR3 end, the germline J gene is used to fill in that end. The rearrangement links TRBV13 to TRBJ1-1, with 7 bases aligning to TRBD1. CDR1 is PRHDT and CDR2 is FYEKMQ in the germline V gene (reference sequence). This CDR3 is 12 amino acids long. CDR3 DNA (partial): TGTGCCAGCAGCTCCAGGGGACAGGAA. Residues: CASSSRGQE. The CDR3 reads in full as CASSSRGQEAFF.

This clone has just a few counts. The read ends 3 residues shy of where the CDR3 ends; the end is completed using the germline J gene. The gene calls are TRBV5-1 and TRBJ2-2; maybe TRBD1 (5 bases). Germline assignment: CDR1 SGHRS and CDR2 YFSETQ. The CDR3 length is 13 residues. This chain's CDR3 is CASSPDTNEKLFF. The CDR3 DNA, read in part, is TGCGCCAGCAGCCCGGACACTAATGAAAAG. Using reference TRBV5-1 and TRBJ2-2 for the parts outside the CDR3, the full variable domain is KAGVTQTPRYLIKTRGQQVTLSCSPISGHRSVSWYQQTPGQGLQFLFEYFSETQRNKGNFPGRFSGRQFSNSRSEMNVSTLELGDSALYLCASSPDTNEKLFFGEGSRLTVL.

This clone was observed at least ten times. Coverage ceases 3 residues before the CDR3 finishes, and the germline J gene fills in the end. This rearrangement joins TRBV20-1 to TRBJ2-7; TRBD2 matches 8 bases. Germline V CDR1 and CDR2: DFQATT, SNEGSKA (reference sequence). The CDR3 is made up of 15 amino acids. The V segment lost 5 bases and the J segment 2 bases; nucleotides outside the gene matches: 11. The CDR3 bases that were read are TGCAGTGCTGCAGGCTTTAGCGGGACACCCTACGAG. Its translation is CSAAGFSGTPYE. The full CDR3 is CSAAGFSGTPYEQYF.

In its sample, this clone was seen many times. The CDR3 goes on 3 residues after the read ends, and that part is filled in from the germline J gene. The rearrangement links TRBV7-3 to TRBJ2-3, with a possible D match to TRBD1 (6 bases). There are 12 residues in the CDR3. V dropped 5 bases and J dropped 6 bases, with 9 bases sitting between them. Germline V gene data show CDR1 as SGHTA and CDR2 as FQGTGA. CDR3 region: CASSPQGDTQYF. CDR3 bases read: TGTGCCAGCAGCCCACAGGGCGATACG.

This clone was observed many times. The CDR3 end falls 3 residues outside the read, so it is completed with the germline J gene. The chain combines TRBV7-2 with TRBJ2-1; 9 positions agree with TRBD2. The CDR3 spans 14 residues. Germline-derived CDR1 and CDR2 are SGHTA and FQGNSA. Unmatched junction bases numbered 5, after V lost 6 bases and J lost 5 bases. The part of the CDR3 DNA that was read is TGTGCCAGCAGGGGAAGCGGGAGGCACAATGAG. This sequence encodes CASRGSGRHNE. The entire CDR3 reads CASRGSGRHNEQFF.

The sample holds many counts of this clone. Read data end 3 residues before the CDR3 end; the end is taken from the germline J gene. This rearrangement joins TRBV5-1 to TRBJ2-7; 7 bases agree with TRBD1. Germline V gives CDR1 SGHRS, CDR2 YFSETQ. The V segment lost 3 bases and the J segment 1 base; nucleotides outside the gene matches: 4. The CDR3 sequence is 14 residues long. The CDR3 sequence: CASSSGQESYEQYF. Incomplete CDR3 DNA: TGCGCCAGCAGCTCCGGACAGGAATCCTACGAG.

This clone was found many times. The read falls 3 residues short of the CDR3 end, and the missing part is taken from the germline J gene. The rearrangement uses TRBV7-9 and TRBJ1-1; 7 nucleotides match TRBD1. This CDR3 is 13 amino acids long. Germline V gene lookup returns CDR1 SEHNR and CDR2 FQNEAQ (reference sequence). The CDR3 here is CASSFEGGLEAFF. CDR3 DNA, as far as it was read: TGTGCCAGCAGCTTCGAAGGGGGCTTAGAA.

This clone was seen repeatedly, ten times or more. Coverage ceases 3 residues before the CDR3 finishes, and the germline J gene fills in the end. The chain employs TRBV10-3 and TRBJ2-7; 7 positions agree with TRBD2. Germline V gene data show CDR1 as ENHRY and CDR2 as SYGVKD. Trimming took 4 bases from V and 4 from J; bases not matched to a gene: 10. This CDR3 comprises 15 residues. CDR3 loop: CAISGVRGSAYEQYF. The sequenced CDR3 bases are TGTGCCATCAGTGGGGTTCGCGGGAGCGCATACGAG.

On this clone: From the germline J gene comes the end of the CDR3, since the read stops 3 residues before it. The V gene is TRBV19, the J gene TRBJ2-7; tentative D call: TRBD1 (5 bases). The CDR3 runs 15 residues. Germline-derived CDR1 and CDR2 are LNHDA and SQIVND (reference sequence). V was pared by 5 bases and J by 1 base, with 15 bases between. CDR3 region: CASSVSGLLSYEQYF. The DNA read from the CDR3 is TGTGCCAGTAGTGTCTCAGGGTTGTTGTCCTACGAG.

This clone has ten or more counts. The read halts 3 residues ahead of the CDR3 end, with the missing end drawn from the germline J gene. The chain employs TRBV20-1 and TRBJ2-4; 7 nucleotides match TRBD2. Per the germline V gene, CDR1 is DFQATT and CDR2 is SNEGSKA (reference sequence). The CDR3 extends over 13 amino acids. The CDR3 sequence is CSASLSGSGTQYF. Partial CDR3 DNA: TGCAGTGCTAGTCTCTCGGGAAGCGGGACT.

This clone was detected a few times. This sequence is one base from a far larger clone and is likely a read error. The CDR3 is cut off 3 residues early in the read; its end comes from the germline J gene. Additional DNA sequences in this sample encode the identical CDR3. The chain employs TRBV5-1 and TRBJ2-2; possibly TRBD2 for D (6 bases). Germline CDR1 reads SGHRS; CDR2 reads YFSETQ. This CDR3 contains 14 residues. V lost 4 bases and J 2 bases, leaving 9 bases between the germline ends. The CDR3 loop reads CASSQDYNTGELFF. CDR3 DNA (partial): TGCGCCAGCAGCCAGGACTATAACACCGGGGAG.

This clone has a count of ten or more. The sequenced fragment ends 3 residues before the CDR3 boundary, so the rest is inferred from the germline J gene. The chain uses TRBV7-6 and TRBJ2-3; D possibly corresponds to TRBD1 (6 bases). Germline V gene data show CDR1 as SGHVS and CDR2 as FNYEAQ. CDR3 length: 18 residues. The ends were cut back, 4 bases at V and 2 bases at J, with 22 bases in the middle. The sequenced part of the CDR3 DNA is TGTGCCAGCAGCTCGGTCACGACAGGCGACAGCTCCACAGATACG. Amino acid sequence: CASSSVTTGDSSTDT. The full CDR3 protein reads CASSSVTTGDSSTDTQYF.

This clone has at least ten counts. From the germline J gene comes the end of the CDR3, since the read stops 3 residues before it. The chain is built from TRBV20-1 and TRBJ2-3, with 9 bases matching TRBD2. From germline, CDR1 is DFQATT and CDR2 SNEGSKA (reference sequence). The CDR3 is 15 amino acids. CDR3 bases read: TGCAGTGCTAGTTTAGCGGGAGTTGGCCAAGAGACG. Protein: CSASLAGVGQET. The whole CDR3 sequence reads CSASLAGVGQETQYF.

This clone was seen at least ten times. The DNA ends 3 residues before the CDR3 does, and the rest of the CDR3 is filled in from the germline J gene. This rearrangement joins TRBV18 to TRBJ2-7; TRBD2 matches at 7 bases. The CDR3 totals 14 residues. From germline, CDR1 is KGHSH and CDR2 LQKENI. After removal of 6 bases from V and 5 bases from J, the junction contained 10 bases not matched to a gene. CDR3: CASSETSGVHEQYF. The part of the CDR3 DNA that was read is TGTGCCAGCTCGGAAACCAGCGGGGTCCACGAG.